The rows below give T cell receptor beta chains drawn from one sample of a study of shared clonotypes between healthy human individuals. Using immunoSEQ multiplex PCR, the repertoire was profiled, and TCRdb retains in-frame clones only, with some absent. The sample has some 2,100,000 clones; around 93% are singletons. The specimen was naive CD8+ T cells from PBMCs. These receptors were obtained from a young man in good health. Some clones in this sample may be carry-over from other donors' samples. Both conserved end residues are part of each CDR3. Fields, in order: V gene, D gene, clone size, J gene, CDR3 DNA, CDR3 protein. D genes are given only for firm matches. Rows give clone size only sometimes, using once, few, many, or a class for an expanded clone.

TRBV28,TRBD2,.,TRBJ2-7,TGTGCCAGCAGTTTCAGCGGGAGCTCCTACGAGCAGTACTTC,CASSFSGSSYEQYF
TRBV29-1,TRBD1,.,TRBJ2-3,TGCAGCGTTGAACTCCCCCGACAGGGGGTCAGGACAGATACGCAGTATTTT,CSVELPRQGVRTDTQYF
TRBV7-9,.,.,TRBJ2-3,TGTGCCAGCAGCTTAGGAGGTCGGGATACGCAGTATTTT,CASSLGGRDTQYF
TRBV9,.,.,TRBJ1-1,TGTGCCAGCAGCGTAGGACTTTCCTTAGGGGTGGACACTGAAGCTTTCTTT,CASSVGLSLGVDTEAFF
TRBV29-1,.,.,TRBJ2-3,TGCAGCGTTGGGCCAGATACGCAGTATTTT,CSVGPDTQYF
TRBV4-1,.,.,TRBJ2-7,TGCGCCAGCAGCCAGAACACACGCATCTACGAGCAGTACTTC,CASSQNTRIYEQYF
TRBV6-4,.,.,TRBJ2-3,TGTGCCAGCAGTGAATCCAGGGGAGGTCATACGCAGTATTTT,CASSESRGGHTQYF
TRBV18,TRBD1,.,TRBJ1-1,TGTGCCAGCTCACTAACAGGGGGCTACACTGAAGCTTTCTTT,CASSLTGGYTEAFF
TRBV6-1,.,.,TRBJ2-3,TGTGCCAGCAGGACTTTCAGGGATACGCAGTATTTT,CASRTFRDTQYF
TRBV9,TRBD2,once,TRBJ2-1,TGTGCCAGCAGAGGGACTAGCATGAATGAGCAGTTCTTC,CASRGTSMNEQFF
TRBV9,TRBD2,.,TRBJ2-7,TGTGCCAGCAGCTTGCGGACTAGCGGGGCTTCCGAGCAGTACTTC,CASSLRTSGASEQYF
TRBV27,.,.,TRBJ2-3,TGTGCCAGCAGTATGACTAGAGTTTCGGCAGATACGCAGTATTTT,CASSMTRVSADTQYF
TRBV28,.,.,TRBJ1-1,TGTGCCAGCAGCCTCCCCGAGGAGGGAATCACTGAAGCTTTCTTT,CASSLPEEGITEAFF
TRBV27,.,.,TRBJ1-5,TGTGCCAGCAGTCAAACAGGGAATCAGCCCCAGCATTTT,CASSQTGNQPQHF
TRBV6-1,.,.,TRBJ2-7,TGTGCCAGCAGTGCAACTAGGGGCTACGAGCAGTACTTC,CASSATRGYEQYF
TRBV5-5,.,.,TRBJ2-7,TGTGCCAGCAGCTTGGAACGGGGCCGTTCCTACGAGCAGTACTTC,CASSLERGRSYEQYF
TRBV29-1,TRBD1,.,TRBJ1-3,TGCAGCGTTGCGGACAGGCGCTCTGGAAACACCATATATTTT,CSVADRRSGNTIYF
TRBV5-8,.,.,TRBJ1-2,TGTGCCAGCAGCTTGGGTGCAGGGAGAAACTATGGCTACACCTTC,CASSLGAGRNYGYTF
TRBV9,.,.,TRBJ1-4,TGTGCCAGCAGCTTGGGGGGAACAACTAATGAAAAACTGTTTTTT,CASSLGGTTNEKLFF
TRBV2,.,.,TRBJ2-7,TGTGCCAGCATCGGGGACAAACTGAGGACCTACGAGCAGTACTTC,CASIGDKLRTYEQYF
TRBV9,TRBD1,.,TRBJ2-1,TGTGCCAGCAGCGGACAGGGCAATGAGCAGTTCTTC,CASSGQGNEQFF
TRBV2,.,once,TRBJ1-5,TGTGCCAGCAGTGAGGAGGGTTGGAAGCCCCAGCATTTT,CASSEEGWKPQHF
TRBV5-6,TRBD1,.,TRBJ2-7,TGTGCCAGCAGCTCTCCGGGACAGCCCTACGAGCAGTACTTC,CASSSPGQPYEQYF
TRBV6-5,TRBD1,.,TRBJ2-7,TGTGCCAGCAGTTACGATGGGACAGTTTCCTACGAGCAGTACTTC,CASSYDGTVSYEQYF
TRBV29-1,.,.,TRBJ2-7,TGCAGCGTTCCCGCGCCAGGGAGTCTATACGAGCAGTACTTC,CSVPAPGSLYEQYF
TRBV6-1,.,.,TRBJ2-1,TGTGCCAGCAGTGGGAGGGCCCTCTACAATGAGCAGTTCTTC,CASSGRALYNEQFF
TRBV28,.,.,TRBJ2-7,TGTGCCAGCAGTCAAACCGGGACAACCTACGAGCAGTACTTC,CASSQTGTTYEQYF